This T cell receptor beta chain was sequenced in a study of Graves' ophthalmopathy and Graves' hyperthyroidism. As for the study in general: Investigators collected peripheral blood at initial diagnosis, before any treatment was given.

The study amplified TCR beta CDR3 regions using RNA transcripts. Investigators did first-round RT-PCR with HTBI primers, then second-round multiplex PCR. MiXCR was run by TCRdb on the multiplex PCR reads, yielding one entry per CDR3 protein. The sample lists 200,000 to 300,000 distinct CDR3 sequences, around 50% seen once, with around half in the top ten. Germline V gene lookup returns CDR1 MNHEY and CDR2 SVGAGI. This CDR3 is built from 14 residues. V lost 10 bases to trimming and J lost 3 bases; unmatched junction nucleotides: 6. There are a few counts of this clonotype. The sample comprised peripheral blood. The rearrangement uses TRBV6-5 and TRBJ2-6, with 7 bases aligning to TRBD1. The sequence was collected from an adult man with Graves' ophthalmopathy. The CDR3 loop reads CATNRDSGANVLTF. CDR3 coding DNA: TGTGCCACCAACAGGGACAGTGGGGCCAACGTCCTGACTTTC.